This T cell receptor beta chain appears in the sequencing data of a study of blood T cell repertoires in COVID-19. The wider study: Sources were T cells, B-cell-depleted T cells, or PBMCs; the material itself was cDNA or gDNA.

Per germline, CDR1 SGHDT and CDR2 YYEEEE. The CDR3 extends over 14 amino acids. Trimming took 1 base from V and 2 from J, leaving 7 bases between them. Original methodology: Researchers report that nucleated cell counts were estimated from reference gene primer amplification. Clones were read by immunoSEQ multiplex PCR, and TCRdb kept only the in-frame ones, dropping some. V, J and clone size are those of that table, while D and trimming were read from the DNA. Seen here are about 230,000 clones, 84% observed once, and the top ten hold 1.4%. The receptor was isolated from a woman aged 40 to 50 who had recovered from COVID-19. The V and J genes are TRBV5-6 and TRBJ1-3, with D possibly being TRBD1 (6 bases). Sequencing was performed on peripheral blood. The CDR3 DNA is TGTGCCAGCAGCTTGACAGGGACTGGAAACACCATATATTTT. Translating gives CASSLTGTGNTIYF.